This entry concerns a single TCR beta chain. This clone's antigen is unknown. A much larger clone lies one base from this, so it may be a read error. The sample comes from a study of tumor and adjacent non-tumor tissue in lung cancer (dated by TCRdb to between 2017 and 2018). Turning to the overall study: By cancer type, the cohort comprised 11 to 12 adenocarcinoma patients, a couple of squamous cell carcinoma patients and 1 small cell lung cancer patient. Using bulk TCRbeta repertoires from approximately 15 lung cancer patients, the study set lung tumor tissue side by side with matched distant non-tumor lung tissue. TCRbeta CDR3 sequencing was performed on a few dozen paired specimens, with one tumor sample and one normal lung sample collected per patient. In total, sequencing yielded fewer than 150 million productive TCRbeta reads, which works out to an average of approximately 4.2 million reads per sample. Among the 15 or so patients, ages ranged from about 31 to 85 years, roughly 10 were men and 5 were women, and disease was TNM stage I to III.

Study-wide conclusions, independent of this receptor: The methods do not name the sequencing platform or mention unique molecular identifiers. Younger patients had significantly higher TCR diversity, and higher tumor TCR diversity was associated with shorter overall and disease-free survival. Peripheral blood was not sequenced, so blood TCRbeta repertoires were not examined in the lung cancer patients of the study. TCR diversity (inverse Simpson) was significantly higher in tumor than in normal lung tissue (approximately 400 vs 170, P = 0.0075, Mann-Whitney U test). Only 15 patients were included in the cohort, and the need for larger samples and more detailed clinical data was noted by the authors. A significantly larger cumulative share of the repertoire was made up by the top 100 clones in normal lung than in tumor tissue.

RNA was isolated from bulk unsorted tissue, and RNA quality was assessed with a NanoDrop ND-1000 and an Agilent 2100. All donors had newly diagnosed lung cancer, had not received prior chemotherapy, and were admitted for thoracic surgery in China between August and November 2014. Patients who had received previous radiotherapy or chemotherapy, or who had another concurrent cancer, were excluded from the study. Pieces of surgical tissue measuring roughly 1-2.1 cm3 were kept in RNAlater solution and stored at -80 degrees C until use. The CDR3 contains 12 residues, cysteine and phenylalanine counted. Just CDR3 DNA is preserved here, 36 bases in frame from base 1. Trimming at the junction amounts to 6 bases on V and 4 bases on J, and the germline ends lie 9 bases apart. The library was generated by multiplex PCR. Sequencing was performed on an Illumina HiSeq 2500. Following protocols modified from ARM-PCR, the researchers constructed TCRbeta libraries through three rounds of nested PCR with primers (Table S4). Before sequencing, PCR products of 200-500 bp were excised from the gel and purified with the QIAquick gel extraction kit. In the source study's methods: Reads were cleaned with Trimmomatic, merged with FLASH into complete CDR3 sequences, and assigned to V(D)J germline segments with MiTCR. VDJtools was used to compute clonal diversity as the inverse Simpson's index. Productive reads were defined as in-frame sequences without a premature stop codon. TCRdb took the public reads, trimmed them with fastp at Q25, ran MiXCR for clone calling and kept in-frame beta chains. Identical CDR3 proteins give one entry, which carries the most common genes and DNA. Here the V and J calls rest on TCRdb's processing, not on the authors' analysis. The sample table contains fewer than 150,000 distinct CDR3 sequences; only one count was recorded for around two thirds of them. Roughly 18% of the sample goes to the ten largest clones.

The chain is encoded by TRBV12-3 or TRBV12-4 joined to TRBJ1-2, with no confident D gene call. This clonotype was obtained from a man aged 60-69 years with small cell lung cancer. The sample was lung tumor tissue. Read as DNA, the sequence is TGTGCCAGCAGCCTCGGGCCCTATGGCTACACCTTC. It translates to CASSLGPYGYTF.